Listed below are T cell receptor beta chains from one sample, sequenced in a study of spatial heterogeneity in lung cancer. TCRdb processed the 5' RACE reads anew with MiXCR; each CDR3 protein has one entry. The data contain about 48,000 distinct CDR3 sequences, around 5.2% of them singletons. The sequencing here drew on PBMCs, taken at surgery. The receptors originated from a male donor with early-stage non-small cell lung cancer. CDR3s include the opening cysteine and the closing phenylalanine or tryptophan. The D gene is left open where the match is weak. Not every row has a clone size; where given, it reads once, few, many or a size class.

size	V	J	D	DNA	CDR3
-	TRBV7-2	TRBJ2-7	-	TGTGCCAGCAGCCCCCGCAGTAGCGCCTCCCACGAGCAGTACTTC	CASSPRSSASHEQYF
-	TRBV7-2	TRBJ2-2	-	TGTGCCAGCACAAGGGACCAAACAACCGGGGAGCTGTTTTTT	CASTRDQTTGELFF
many	TRBV27	TRBJ2-7	TRBD2	TGTGCCAGCAGTTTTCACAGCGGGGTCCAGGACGAGCAGTACTTC	CASSFHSGVQDEQYF
many	TRBV9	TRBJ2-2	TRBD2	TGTGCCAGCAGCGTAATGACTAGCCGGGCGGGGGAGCTGTTTTTT	CASSVMTSRAGELFF
many	TRBV3-1	TRBJ1-2	TRBD1	TGTGCCAGCAGCCACAGACAGGGGAGCGTCTATGGCTACACCTTC	CASSHRQGSVYGYTF
-	TRBV29-1	TRBJ2-7	TRBD1	TGCAGCGTTGGACAGGGGGCCTACGAGCAGTACTTC	CSVGQGAYEQYF
many	TRBV5-6	TRBJ2-2	TRBD2	TGTGCCAGCCGAAAGGGAGGGCCGGGCACCGGGGAGCTGTTTTTT	CASRKGGPGTGELFF
many	TRBV7-9	TRBJ2-3	-	TGTGCCAGCAGCTTTACGGCTAGCACAGATACGCAGTATTTT	CASSFTASTDTQYF
many	TRBV28	TRBJ1-3	TRBD1	TGTGCCAGCAGTCCACCCGGACAGGGAACCTTGCTCTCTGGAAACACCATATATTTT	CASSPPGQGTLLSGNTIYF
few	TRBV28	TRBJ2-7	-	TGTGCCAGCAGGGAGGGTGCCTACGAGCAGTACTTC	CASREGAYEQYF
many	TRBV6-5	TRBJ1-2	-	TGTGCCAGCAGTTACGAGGAGGGCGGCTACACCTTC	CASSYEEGGYTF
many	TRBV7-6	TRBJ2-7	TRBD2	TGTGCCAGCAGCTTTCGGGAGGGGGCCTACGAGCAGTACTTC	CASSFREGAYEQYF
many	TRBV24-1	TRBJ2-5	TRBD2	TGTGCCACCAGTGATTTCACCCCCCGGACTAGCGGGAGGGCCGGGCAAGAGACCCAGTACTTC	CATSDFTPRTSGRAGQETQYF
many	TRBV19	TRBJ2-2	TRBD2	TGTGCCAGTAGTAGCGGACTAGCGGGTAACGGGGAGCTGTTTTTT	CASSSGLAGNGELFF
many	TRBV4-1	TRBJ2-7	-	TGCGCCAGCAGCCAAGATCGAGGCCCCTACGAGCAGTACTTC	CASSQDRGPYEQYF
-	TRBV11-2	TRBJ2-2	-	TGTGCCAGCAGCTCCGGCACCGGGGAGCTGTTTTTT	CASSSGTGELFF
-	TRBV20-1	TRBJ1-1	-	TGCAGTGCTAGAGATTTCGTGGAAAACACTGAAGCTTTCTTT	CSARDFVENTEAFF
few	TRBV20-1	TRBJ1-1	-	TGCAGTGCTAGAGATTTAGCTGAAGCTTTCTTT	CSARDLAEAFF
-	TRBV11-2	TRBJ2-5	-	TGTGCCAGCAGCCCGCGGGACCTCAATCAAGAGACCCAGTACTTC	CASSPRDLNQETQYF
many	TRBV13	TRBJ2-7	TRBD2	TGTGCCAGCAGCCCTAGCGGGAGATGGGAGCAGTACTTC	CASSPSGRWEQYF
many	TRBV6-5	TRBJ2-7	-	TGTGCCAGCAGGGACCGGACAGAGCCCTACGAGCAGTACTTC	CASRDRTEPYEQYF
many	TRBV6-5	TRBJ2-2	TRBD2	TGTGCCAGCAGGAAGCCTGGGACTAGCGGCTCCACCGGGGAGCTGTTTTTT	CASRKPGTSGSTGELFF
many	TRBV12-3/TRBV12-4	TRBJ1-5	-	TGTGCCAGCAGTTCAGCAGGGGTGCAGCCCCAGCATTTT	CASSSAGVQPQHF
many	TRBV5-1	TRBJ2-1	-	TGCGCCAGCAGCCAATTGGCGGTAGGGGGTGGCAATGAGCAGTTCTTC	CASSQLAVGGGNEQFF
many	TRBV11-1	TRBJ2-1	TRBD1	TGTGCCAGCAGTCGCCCGACGACAGGGCAGGACAATGAGCAGTTCTTC	CASSRPTTGQDNEQFF
many	TRBV30	TRBJ1-1	-	TGTGCCTGCAAAGTCTATACAGGGGCTTTCTTT	CACKVYTGAFF
many	TRBV19	TRBJ2-7	TRBD1	TGTGCCAGTAGTCGACAGGGCCCTCCCGTAATCGACGAGCAGTACTTC	CASSRQGPPVIDEQYF
-	TRBV6-6	TRBJ1-1	-	TGTGCCAGCAGTTTCACCATGAACACTGAAGCTTTCTTT	CASSFTMNTEAFF
many	TRBV12-3/TRBV12-4	TRBJ2-1	TRBD2	TGTGCCAGCAGTTCCCAAGCGGGAGGGCCGCATGAGCAGTTCTTC	CASSSQAGGPHEQFF